Described below is a single T cell receptor beta chain sequence and its context. As handled by the study authors: Scientists estimated how many nucleated cells there were by amplifying reference gene primers. Using immunoSEQ multiplex PCR, the repertoire was profiled, and TCRdb retains in-frame clones only, with some absent. For V, J and clone size, that table is used; D and trimming come from the DNA. Among over 150,000 clones listed, approximately 85% were seen once. These data come from a study of blood T cell repertoires in COVID-19. Study background: Italy, Spain and the United States were the sources of the convalescent and acute COVID-19 samples. From T cells, B-cell-depleted T cells, or PBMCs came the material, which was cDNA or gDNA.

Sequences were obtained from peripheral blood. The sequence derives from a middle-aged man with acute or convalescent COVID-19.

The CDR3 DNA reads as TGTGCCAGCAGTCCCTGGACAGGGGACTCTGATCTCTCTGGAAACACCATATATTTT. This sequence encodes CASSPWTGDSDLSGNTIYF. The chain has TRBV27 and TRBJ1-3, with TRBD1 identical over 9 bases. V dropped 5 bases and J dropped 0; count of bases not matched to a gene: 14. This CDR3 has 19 amino acids. Germline-derived CDR1 and CDR2 are MNHEY and SMNVEV (reference sequence).